This T cell receptor (beta chain) comes out of a study of T cells in Graves' hyperthyroidism and ophthalmopathy. This clonotype occurred many times. CDR1 and CDR2 from the germline V gene are MNHNS and SASEGT. The CDR3 sequence is 11 residues long. The germline V and J ends were trimmed by 6 bases and 6 bases, with 8 bases remaining between them. Uncontrolled infection, other autoimmune disease, pregnancy or lactation barred patients from enrollment. Diagnoses were established using clinical symptoms, serum thyroxine and TRAb, thyroid ultrasound and orbital computed tomography. It was RNA transcripts that yielded the amplified TCR beta CDR3 regions. Researchers ran a first-round RT-PCR on the TCR CDR3 using the HTBI primer set. MiXCR was run by TCRdb on the multiplex PCR reads, yielding one entry per CDR3 protein. The table has 300,000 to 450,000 distinct CDR3 sequences, approximately 15% seen once.

The receptor was isolated from a woman between 55 and 75 years old with Graves' hyperthyroidism. The rearrangement joins TRBV6-1 to TRBJ1-1; D not resolved. The sample consisted of blood. Here the CDR3 reads CASRGSAEAFF. The CDR3 DNA is TGTGCCAGCAGGGGTTCGGCTGAAGCTTTCTTT.